Listed below are T cell receptor beta chains from one sample, sequenced in a study of cytomegalovirus exposure and HLA in healthy donors. Sequencing used immunoSEQ multiplex PCR; TCRdb keeps in-frame clones, though not all of them. The top ten clones hold around 6.3% of a sample with nearly 95,000 clones, less than 65% of them seen once. Sequences were obtained from PBMCs. The origin of the receptors is a woman aged 25 to 39 in good health and CMV-seronegative. Each CDR3 is given with its conserved first and last residue. A D gene is named only where the DNA matches it firmly. Clone size, where shown, is once, few, many, or a class for clones that have expanded.

V: TRBV29-1; D: -; J: TRBJ2-7; size: once; length: 12; CDR3: CSVLSGGNEQYF; DNA: TGCAGCGTCCTCTCTGGCGGAAACGAGCAGTACTTC
V: TRBV9; D: TRBD2; J: TRBJ2-5; size: -; length: 17; CDR3: CASSVVGTSGRGETQYF; DNA: TGTGCCAGCAGCGTAGTGGGGACTAGCGGGAGGGGAGAGACCCAGTACTTC
V: TRBV7-6; D: TRBD1; J: TRBJ1-6; size: -; length: 14; CDR3: CASSSDRALSPLHF; DNA: TGTGCCAGCAGCTCGGACAGGGCACTTTCACCCCTCCACTTT
V: TRBV5-1; D: -; J: TRBJ2-3; size: few; length: 14; CDR3: CASSLGQSTDTQYF; DNA: TGCGCCAGCAGCCTAGGACAGAGCACAGATACGCAGTATTTT
V: TRBV5-1; D: TRBD2; J: TRBJ2-7; size: -; length: 15; CDR3: CASSPPGTRGYEQYF; DNA: TGCGCCAGCAGCCCCCCCGGGACTAGAGGCTACGAGCAGTACTTC
V: TRBV7-2; D: TRBD1; J: TRBJ1-1; size: -; length: 16; CDR3: CASSLGGDRGRTEAFF; DNA: TGTGCCAGCAGCTTAGGCGGGGACAGGGGGCGGACTGAAGCTTTCTTT
V: TRBV7-2; D: TRBD2; J: TRBJ2-1; size: -; length: 15; CDR3: CASSLRTSGSNEQFF; DNA: TGTGCCAGCAGCTTGCGGACTAGCGGGAGCAATGAGCAGTTCTTC
V: TRBV18; D: -; J: TRBJ1-2; size: few; length: 14; CDR3: CASSPKGQIYGYTF; DNA: TGTGCCAGCTCACCTAAGGGGCAGATCTATGGCTACACCTTC
V: TRBV29-1; D: TRBD1; J: TRBJ1-1; size: few; length: 14; CDR3: CSVRTGGMNTEAFF; DNA: TGCAGCGTCCGAACAGGGGGCATGAACACTGAAGCTTTCTTT
V: TRBV27; D: -; J: TRBJ2-6; size: -; length: 14; CDR3: CASSATRGANVLTF; DNA: TGTGCCAGCAGCGCCACCCGGGGGGCCAACGTCCTGACTTTC
V: TRBV28; D: -; J: TRBJ1-2; size: -; length: 14; CDR3: CASSSPGAYYGYTF; DNA: TGTGCCAGCAGTTCACCGGGTGCCTACTATGGCTACACCTTC
V: TRBV29-1; D: -; J: TRBJ2-5; size: -; length: 13; CDR3: CSVEGRVQETQYF; DNA: TGCAGCGTTGAAGGTCGGGTTCAAGAGACCCAGTACTTC
V: TRBV14; D: TRBD1; J: TRBJ1-1; size: -; length: 15; CDR3: CASSRRQGMNTEAFF; DNA: TGTGCCAGCAGCCGCCGACAGGGTATGAACACTGAAGCTTTCTTT
V: TRBV7-2; D: TRBD1; J: TRBJ1-4; size: -; length: 14; CDR3: CASSRDRGGEKLFF; DNA: TGTGCCAGCAGCCGCGACAGGGGGGGTGAAAAACTGTTTTTT
V: TRBV28; D: -; J: TRBJ2-1; size: few; length: 16; CDR3: CASSSSFGGAYNEQFF; DNA: TGTGCCAGCAGTTCCTCCTTTGGAGGGGCCTACAATGAGCAGTTCTTC
V: TRBV4-2; D: -; J: TRBJ2-6; size: -; length: 15; CDR3: CASSQGSSGANVLTF; DNA: TGTGCCAGTAGTCAGGGGAGTTCTGGGGCCAACGTCCTGACTTTC
V: TRBV7-9; D: -; J: TRBJ2-7; size: few; length: 12; CDR3: CASSSAYSEQYF; DNA: TGTGCCAGCAGCTCCGCCTACAGCGAGCAGTACTTC
V: TRBV7-9; D: -; J: TRBJ1-2; size: -; length: 14; CDR3: CSSSLGQGSQSYTF; DNA: TGTTCCAGCAGCTTAGGTCAGGGGTCGCAGAGCTACACCTTC